This T cell receptor (beta chain) originates from a study of early T cells in non-severe SARS-CoV-2 infection (dated by TCRdb to about 2021). The study in broad terms: TCR sequencing used bulk RNA from unsorted whole blood, so alpha and beta chains could not be paired. What the research found in general, with its limitations: VDJdb matching was skewed toward anti-spike CD8 responses, so virus-specific expansions were likely underestimated and private and CD4 specificities were missed.

Set within a cohort of healthcare workers in London, UK, this nested case-control study involved weekly PCR testing of nasopharyngeal swabs along with blood sampling. Healthcare workers were enrolled in the week of the UK lockdown, from 23 to 31 March 2020, and were followed every week for up to roughly 16 weeks. From a lookup of the germline V gene (reference sequence), CDR1 and CDR2 are LGHDT and YNNKEL. V was cut back by 4 bases and J by 6 bases, leaving a gap of 10 bases between them. The CDR3 contains 13 residues, cysteine and phenylalanine counted. Just CDR3 DNA is preserved here, 39 bases in frame from base 1. This clonotype occurred many times. Its antigen is not yet known. Nothing much larger sits one base from this clone, and base qualities are not available. Library generation was performed with 5' RACE. The listed sequencing device is NextSeq 500. The TCR library protocol attached unique molecular identifiers to individual cDNA molecules to correct for sequencing error and PCR bias. Both TCR alpha and beta chains were sequenced, and tight co-correlation was observed between alpha and beta sequence abundances in each sample. The authors' analysis ran thus. Decombinator V4 was used to annotate TCR sequences for V gene, J gene and CDR3. Expanded TCRs were defined as changing significantly between any two time points under a Poisson model with p below 0.0001. TCR abundances were normalised to the total number of TCRs sequenced in each sample and reported as counts per million. MAIT TCRs were defined by TRAV1-2 paired with TRAJ12, TRAJ20 or TRAJ33, and iNKT TCRs by TRAV10 paired with TRAJ18. VDJdb, accessed 1 November 2021, was searched for CMV, EBV and SARS-CoV-2 annotated TCRs, excluding TCRs annotated for multiple antigens. TCRdb reworked the public reads: Q25 trimming with fastp, MiXCR clone assembly, productive beta chains retained. All rows with the same CDR3 protein become a single entry with the most common DNA and genes. Here the V and J calls rest on TCRdb's processing, not on the authors' analysis. Present in this sample are approximately 22,000 distinct CDR3 sequences, 4.5% to 5% of which were seen just once. Approximately 5.3% of the sample belongs to the ten largest clones.

The specimen sequenced was whole blood. This receptor was identified in an adult who was a healthcare worker with PCR-confirmed SARS-CoV-2 infection or an uninfected control (not recorded which). Recombination joined TRBV3-1 with TRBJ2-1, with the D gene uncertain. The CDR3 in this case is CASSLESVNEQFF. The nucleotide sequence reads as follows: TGTGCCAGCAGCCTCGAGAGCGTCAATGAGCAGTTCTTC.